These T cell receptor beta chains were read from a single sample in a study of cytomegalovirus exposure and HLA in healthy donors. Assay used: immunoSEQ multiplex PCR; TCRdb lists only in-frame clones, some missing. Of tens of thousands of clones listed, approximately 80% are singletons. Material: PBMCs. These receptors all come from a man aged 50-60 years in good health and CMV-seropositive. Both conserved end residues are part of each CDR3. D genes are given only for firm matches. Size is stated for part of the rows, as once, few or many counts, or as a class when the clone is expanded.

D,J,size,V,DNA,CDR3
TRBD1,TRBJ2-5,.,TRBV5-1,TGCGCCAGCAGCCGACAAGGACAGGAACAAGAGACCCAGTACTTC,CASSRQGQEQETQYF
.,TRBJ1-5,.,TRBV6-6,TGTGCCAGCTATCGATCCAGTGGTAGCAATCAGCCCCAGCATTTT,CASYRSSGSNQPQHF
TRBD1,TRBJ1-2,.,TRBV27,TGTGCCAGCAGTTCAATCTCCGGGACAGGGGGGTATGGCTACACCTTC,CASSSISGTGGYGYTF
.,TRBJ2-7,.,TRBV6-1,TGTGCCAGCAGTGGAGACAGGTCCGGCTCCTACGAGCAGTACTTC,CASSGDRSGSYEQYF
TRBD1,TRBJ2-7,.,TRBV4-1,TGCGCCAGCAGCCAATTGGTGACAGGGAAGCCCTACGAGCAGTACTTC,CASSQLVTGKPYEQYF
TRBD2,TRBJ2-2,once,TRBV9,TGTGCCAGCAGCGTATTAGGCGGGAGTCTTACCGGGGAGCTGTTTTTT,CASSVLGGSLTGELFF
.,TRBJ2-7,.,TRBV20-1,TGCAGTGCTTGGGGCAAGAACGAGCAGTACTTC,CSAWGKNEQYF
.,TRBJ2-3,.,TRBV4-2,TGTGCCAGCAGCCAAGTTTCGGCGGGAAGGGCAGATACGCAGTATTTT,CASSQVSAGRADTQYF
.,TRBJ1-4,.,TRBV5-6,TGTGCCAGCAGCTTTAAACTCGAAAAACTGTTTTTT,CASSFKLEKLFF
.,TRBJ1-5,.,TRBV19,TGTGCCAGTAGTATACCCAACACAGGTCTGCGGCAGCCCCAGCATTTT,CASSIPNTGLRQPQHF
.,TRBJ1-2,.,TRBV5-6,TGTGCCAGCAGTGAAACGGCAGGTCAGAAACGCTACACCTTC,CASSETAGQKRYTF
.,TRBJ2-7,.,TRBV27,TGTGCCAGCAGCCCCGGGACATGGACGAGGAGCTCCTACGAGCAGTACTTC,CASSPGTWTRSSYEQYF
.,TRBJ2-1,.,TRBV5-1,TGCGCCAGCAGCTTGAGGGCGGGAACAACATTCGCCTACAATGAGCAGTTCTTC,CASSLRAGTTFAYNEQFF
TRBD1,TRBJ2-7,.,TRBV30,TGTGCCTGCGCGACAGGGACCTCCTACGAGCAGTACTTC,CACATGTSYEQYF
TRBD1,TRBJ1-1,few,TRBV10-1,TGCGCCAGTCCGCCACAGGGGGCAAAGGGCACTGAAGCTTTCTTT,CASPPQGAKGTEAFF
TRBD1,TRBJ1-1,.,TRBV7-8,TGTGCCAGCAGACAACCGGACAGGAGGGGCACTGAAGCTTTCTTT,CASRQPDRRGTEAFF
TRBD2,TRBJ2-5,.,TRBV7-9,TGTGCCAGCTCCAGAGCGGGAGGGGATCTTAGAGAGACCCAGTACTTC,CASSRAGGDLRETQYF
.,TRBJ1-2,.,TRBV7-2,TGTGCCAGCAGCTTAGCAATGGCCATACAGGGACGCGGCTACACCTTC,CASSLAMAIQGRGYTF
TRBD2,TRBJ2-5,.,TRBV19,TGTGCCAGTAGTATAGACCCTCCGGGACTAGCGGGTAAAGAGACCCAGTACTTC,CASSIDPPGLAGKETQYF
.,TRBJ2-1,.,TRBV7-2,TGTGCCAGCAGCTTAATGCGGAGTGGTAATGAGCAGTTCTTC,CASSLMRSGNEQFF
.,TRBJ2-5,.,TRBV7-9,TGTGCCAGCAGCTTAACCGGGCAGGGGACCCAGTACTTC,CASSLTGQGTQYF
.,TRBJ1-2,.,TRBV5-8,TGTGCCAGCAGCTTTGGCCCTCCATATGGCTACACCTTC,CASSFGPPYGYTF
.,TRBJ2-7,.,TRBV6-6,TGTGCCAGCAGTTACTCGAGATTCTCATACGAGCAGTACTTC,CASSYSRFSYEQYF
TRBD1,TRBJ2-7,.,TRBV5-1,TGCGCCAGCAGCTCCCGGGACAGGGGGTCCTACGAGCAGTACTTC,CASSSRDRGSYEQYF
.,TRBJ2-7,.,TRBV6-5,TGTGCCAGCAGCCGGAACAGGGTGGAGTTATGGGAGCAGTACTTC,CASSRNRVELWEQYF
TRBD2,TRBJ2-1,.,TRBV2,TGTGCCAGCAGTGGATTAGGGACACGGGGACTAGCGCAGTACAATGAGCAGTTCTTC,CASSGLGTRGLAQYNEQFF
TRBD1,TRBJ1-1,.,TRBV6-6,TGTGCCAGCAGTCCGGTGACAGGGAATGAAGCTTTCTTT,CASSPVTGNEAFF
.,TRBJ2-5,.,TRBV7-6,TGTGCCAGCAGCTTAGCGCGGTCTTTCTTCCAAGAGACCCAGTACTTC,CASSLARSFFQETQYF
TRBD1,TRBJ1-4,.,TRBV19,TGTGCCAGTAGGGACAGGGCCGATGAAAAACTGTTTTTT,CASRDRADEKLFF
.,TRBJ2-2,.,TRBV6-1,TGTGCCAGTAGACAGACAGCTTTCACCGGGGAGCTGTTTTTT,CASRQTAFTGELFF
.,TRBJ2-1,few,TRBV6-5,TGTGCCAGCAGTTACGGAGCGGTGAATGAGCAGTTCTTC,CASSYGAVNEQFF
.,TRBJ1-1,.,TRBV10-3,TGTGCCATCAGTGATCCAGGGGCTGGGGACACTGAAGCTTTCTTT,CAISDPGAGDTEAFF
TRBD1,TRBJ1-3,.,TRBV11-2,TGTGCCAGCAGCATAGGACAGGGAAACGCAAGAAACACCATATATTTT,CASSIGQGNARNTIYF
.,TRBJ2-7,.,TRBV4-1,TGCGCCAGCAGCCAAGCGCCGACGGGAGCGACCTACGAGCAGTACTTC,CASSQAPTGATYEQYF
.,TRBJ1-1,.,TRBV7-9,TGTGCCAGCAGCTTAGCTCCCGTTACGGACACTGAAGCTTTCTTT,CASSLAPVTDTEAFF
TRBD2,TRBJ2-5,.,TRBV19,TGTGCCAGTAGTATGACTAGCGGGACGGTAGAGACCCAGTACTTC,CASSMTSGTVETQYF
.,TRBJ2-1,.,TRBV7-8,TGTGCCAGCAGCTTAACTAGGGACTTCTACAATGAGCAGTTCTTC,CASSLTRDFYNEQFF
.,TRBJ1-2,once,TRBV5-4,TGTGCCAGCAGCTTGTGGCAGGGGACGGGGGGAGACTACACCTTC,CASSLWQGTGGDYTF
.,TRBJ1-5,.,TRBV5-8,TGTGCCAGCAGCTTGGGACAGATTAGCAATCAGCCCCAGCATTTT,CASSLGQISNQPQHF
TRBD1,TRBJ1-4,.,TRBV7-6,TGTGCCAGCAGCCTGGACAGGGGTAATGAAAAACTGTTTTTT,CASSLDRGNEKLFF
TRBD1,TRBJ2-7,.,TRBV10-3,TGTGCCATCATGAACCGGGACAGGGGTCTTCCCTCCTCCTACGAGCAGTACTTC,CAIMNRDRGLPSSYEQYF
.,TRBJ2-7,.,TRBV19,TGTGCCAGTAGACTGCGGGACGCTCTCTACGAGCAGTACTTC,CASRLRDALYEQYF
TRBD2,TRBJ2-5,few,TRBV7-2,TGTGCCAGCAGCTTAGGACTAGCGGAGCGGGTCCAAGAGACCCAGTACTTC,CASSLGLAERVQETQYF
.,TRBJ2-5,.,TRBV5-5,TGTGCCAGCAGCGGGCCCCTCGGAGGGGGCTTGGAGACCCAGTACTTC,CASSGPLGGGLETQYF
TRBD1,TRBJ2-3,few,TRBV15,TGTGCCACCAGCAGAGATCGGGGACAGGGCACAGATACGCAGTATTTT,CATSRDRGQGTDTQYF
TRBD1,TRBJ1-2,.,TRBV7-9,TGTGCCAGCAGCTCCTCAACAGGGGCAACGGGTGGCTACACCTTC,CASSSSTGATGGYTF
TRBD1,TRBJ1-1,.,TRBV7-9,TGTGCCAGCAGCTTCCCGAGACAGGGGGCGAAGGCCACTGAAGCTTTCTTT,CASSFPRQGAKATEAFF
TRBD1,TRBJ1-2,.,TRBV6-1,TGTGCCAGCAGTCAGGGGGCCTATGGCTACACCTTC,CASSQGAYGYTF
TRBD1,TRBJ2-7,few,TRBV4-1,TGCGCCAGCAGCCAAGATAGAGCCGACAGGGGGCTCTACGAGCAGTACTTC,CASSQDRADRGLYEQYF
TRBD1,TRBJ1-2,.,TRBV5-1,TGCGCCAGCAGGCCCTGGACAGGGGACGGGGCTATGTGGGACGATAAGTTCTATGGCTACACCTTC,CASRPWTGDGAMWDDKFYGYTF
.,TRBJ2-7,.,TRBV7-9,TGTGCCAGCAGCCCGCACGGGGACATTTCCTACGAGCAGTACTTC,CASSPHGDISYEQYF
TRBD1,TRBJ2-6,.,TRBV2,TGTGCCAGCGGGACAGGGGGGTTTGGGCCGTCTGGGGCCAACGGCCTGACTTTC,CASGTGGFGPSGANGLTF
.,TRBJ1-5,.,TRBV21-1,TGTGCCAGCAGCCGGGAAGGGACAAGGACTTATAGCAATCAGCCCCAGCATTTT,CASSREGTRTYSNQPQHF
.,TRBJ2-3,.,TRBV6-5,TGTGCCAGCAGACGGGACTTCACAGATACGCAGTATTTT,CASRRDFTDTQYF
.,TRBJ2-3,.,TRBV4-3,TGCGCCAGCAGCTCCTTGGGCTCCACAGATACGCAGTATTTT,CASSSLGSTDTQYF
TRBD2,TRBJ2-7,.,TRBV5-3,TGTGCCAGAAGCTTTCGGGGACTAGCGGGAGTAGCGTACGAGCAGTACTTC,CARSFRGLAGVAYEQYF